The rows below give T cell receptor beta chains drawn from one sample of a study of T cell responses to AZD1222 COVID-19 vaccine. This table comes from immunoSEQ multiplex PCR, and its TCRdb copy is limited to in-frame clones, with some not included. The data show about 130,000 clones, with about 93% seen just once and 5% to 5.5% held by the top ten. The sequenced sample was peripheral blood, obtained on day 0 of AZD1222 vaccination. These TCRs come from an adult in good health. The CDR3 runs from the conserved cysteine through the conserved F or W. Each record gives: V gene, J gene, D gene, clone size, CDR3 DNA, CDR3 protein. The D gene is left open where the match is weak. A clone size is listed for some rows: how often the clone was seen (once, few, many), or a class if it is expanded.

>TRBV5-5|TRBJ1-5|-|-
TGTGCCAGCAGCCTCTATACGGGGGCTGATCAGCCCCAGCATTTT
CASSLYTGADQPQHF
>TRBV29-1|TRBJ1-5|-|few
TGCAGCGTAGGACACCTGAATCAGCCCCAGCATTTT
CSVGHLNQPQHF
>TRBV4-1|TRBJ1-5|TRBD1|-
TGCGCCAGCAGCCAGGGACAGGGGCGGAATCAGCCCCAGCATTTT
CASSQGQGRNQPQHF
>TRBV7-9|TRBJ1-4|-|few
TGTGCCAGCAGCTTAGCAGGGGACGAGGAAAAACTGTTTTTT
CASSLAGDEEKLFF
>TRBV15|TRBJ1-1|-|-
TGTGCCACCAGCAGAGAGAAAGGGGGGCAGTCTGAAGCTTTCTTT
CATSREKGGQSEAFF
>TRBV10-3|TRBJ1-3|TRBD1|once
TGTGCCACCCGGGACAGGGAGTTCTCCGCCATATATTTT
CATRDREFSAIYF
>TRBV5-1|TRBJ2-7|TRBD1|-
TGCGCCAGCAGCTGGGGACAGGGCGACTACGAGCAGTACTTC
CASSWGQGDYEQYF
>TRBV12-5|TRBJ2-1|TRBD2|-
TGTGCTAGTGGCTTGACCCACACTAGCGGGGTCTACAATGAGCAGTTCTTC
CASGLTHTSGVYNEQFF
>TRBV7-8|TRBJ1-2|TRBD1|-
TGTGCCAGCAGCTCGGAACAGGGGAACTATGGCTACACCTTC
CASSSEQGNYGYTF
>TRBV10-3|TRBJ1-5|-|-
TGTGCCATCAGTGACGGGAATCAGCCCCAGCATTTT
CAISDGNQPQHF
>TRBV13|TRBJ1-1|TRBD1|-
TGTGCCAGCAGCTTATATCGGTCAGGGGGAACTGAAGCTTTCTTT
CASSLYRSGGTEAFF
>TRBV27|TRBJ1-5|-|-
TGTGCCAGCAGTTCCGGGGCAGGCCGTTATAGCAATCAGCCCCAGCATTTT
CASSSGAGRYSNQPQHF
>TRBV12-3/TRBV12-4|TRBJ1-6|-|once
TGTGCCAGCAGTCCCTCCTATTCCCCCCTCCACTTT
CASSPSYSPLHF
>TRBV3-1/TRBV3-2|TRBJ1-3|-|-
TGTGCCAGCAGCCAAGATACGAACTCTGGAAACACCATATATTTT
CASSQDTNSGNTIYF
>TRBV7-9|TRBJ2-3|TRBD2|-
TGTGCCAGCCGCCTAACTAGCGGGGGTGCAGATACGCAGTATTTT
CASRLTSGGADTQYF
>TRBV2|TRBJ2-7|-|-
TGTGCCAGCAGTGACTTCCCCAGGTCGTACGAGCAGTACTTC
CASSDFPRSYEQYF
>TRBV3-1/TRBV3-2|TRBJ1-4|-|-
TGTGCCAGCACCCAGGGTTGGTCTAATGAAAAACTGTTTTTT
CASTQGWSNEKLFF
>TRBV5-1|TRBJ2-2|TRBD2|-
TGCGCCAGCAGCTGGGGGGGAGGCTCCACCGGGGAGCTGTTTTTT
CASSWGGGSTGELFF
>TRBV27|TRBJ1-2|TRBD1|-
TGTGCCAGCAGCCGGGCGACAGGGGGAATTGATGGCTACACCTTC
CASSRATGGIDGYTF
>TRBV18|TRBJ2-1|TRBD1|-
TGTGCCAGCTCACCACTGGGACAGGGACGGAGCTCCTACAATGAGCAGTTCTTC
CASSPLGQGRSSYNEQFF
>TRBV11-2|TRBJ2-1|-|-
TGTGCCAGCAGCTTAGTGGGGGTTGTGTCCTACAATGAGCAGTTCTTC
CASSLVGVVSYNEQFF
>TRBV18|TRBJ1-2|-|once
TGTGCCAGCTCACCACCGAGAGGGCGTCTTTATGGCTACACCTTC
CASSPPRGRLYGYTF
>TRBV3-1/TRBV3-2|TRBJ2-1|-|-
TGTGCCAGCAGCCAAGAGGCCAGGGCTTACAATGAGCAGTTCTTC
CASSQEARAYNEQFF
>TRBV5-1|TRBJ1-2|-|-
TGCGCCAGCAGCTTGGCCCCTCCGGCAGGGCCTTATGGCTACACCTTC
CASSLAPPAGPYGYTF
>TRBV3-1/TRBV3-2|TRBJ2-6|-|-
TGTGCCAGCAGCCAAGGGGTTGGGGCCAACGTCCTGACTTTC
CASSQGVGANVLTF
>TRBV24-1|TRBJ2-5|TRBD2|-
TGTGCCACCAGTGGGGGACTAGCGGGGGAGCAAGAGACCCAGTACTTC
CATSGGLAGEQETQYF
>TRBV27|TRBJ1-1|TRBD1|-
TGTGCCAGCAACTCAGGGGGTGGGGCGACTGAAGCTTTCTTT
CASNSGGGATEAFF
>TRBV7-9|TRBJ1-1|-|-
TGTGCCAGCAGCTTAGTACAGGGAGACACTGAAGCTTTCTTT
CASSLVQGDTEAFF
>TRBV30|TRBJ1-6|TRBD1|-
TGTGCCTGGAAGGGGGCGATGAATTCACCCCTCCACTTT
CAWKGAMNSPLHF
>TRBV7-2|TRBJ2-3|TRBD2|once
TGTGCCAGCAGCTTAGTGGGGACTAGCGGGTGGTCGTCGGATACGCAGTATTTT
CASSLVGTSGWSSDTQYF
>TRBV27|TRBJ2-7|TRBD1|-
TGTGCCAGCAGCGAGACAGGGGCCTACGAGCAGTACTTC
CASSETGAYEQYF
>TRBV6-2/TRBV6-3|TRBJ1-5|-|-
TGTGCCAGCAGTTACATGGCAGGGTGGCGGAATCAGCCCCAGCATTTT
CASSYMAGWRNQPQHF
>TRBV2|TRBJ2-1|-|-
TGTGCCAGCACCGCGACTAGGTCTTACAATGAGCAGTTCTTC
CASTATRSYNEQFF
>TRBV5-1|TRBJ2-1|-|-
TGCGCCAGCAGCTTGGACAGTTACAATGAGCAGTTCTTC
CASSLDSYNEQFF
>TRBV6-4|TRBJ2-2|-|-
TGTGCCAGCAGTGAGGAAAGGGGAGTTGGCATCGGGGAGCTGTTTTTT
CASSEERGVGIGELFF
>TRBV7-2|TRBJ2-7|TRBD2|once
TGTGCCAGCAGCTTAGCAGCGGGAGGGAACGAGCAGTACTTC
CASSLAAGGNEQYF
>TRBV6-6|TRBJ1-5|TRBD1|-
TGTGCCAGCAGCCGCCTAGACAGGGTGAATCAGCCCCAGCATTTT
CASSRLDRVNQPQHF
>TRBV9|TRBJ2-1|-|-
TGTGCCAGCAGCGCGGGACACCCGCAGTTCTTC
CASSAGHPQFF
>TRBV4-1|TRBJ1-4|TRBD1|-
TGCGCCAGCAGCCAAGATAGGGGGCAGGATGAAAAACTGTTTTTT
CASSQDRGQDEKLFF
>TRBV3-1/TRBV3-2|TRBJ2-2|-|-
TGTGCCAGCAGCATAGACCGGACCGGGGAGCTGTTTTTT
CASSIDRTGELFF
>TRBV4-2|TRBJ1-5|-|-
TGTGCCAGCAGCCAAGCAGGGTTTAGCAATCAGCCCCAGCATTTT
CASSQAGFSNQPQHF
>TRBV14|TRBJ1-3|-|-
TGTGCCAGCAGCCAAGGTTACTCTGGAAACACCATATATTTT
CASSQGYSGNTIYF